The clone carrying this TCR beta chain was observed a handful of times. Germline V gene sequence: CDR1 SGHAT, CDR2 FQNNGV. The CDR3 runs 14 residues. With 4 bases removed from V and 3 bases from J, the gap between germline ends came to 9 bases. The source of the sample is a study of blood T cell repertoires in COVID-19. Study overall: The United States, Italy and Spain supplied acute and convalescent COVID-19 samples. T cells, B-cell-depleted T cells, or PBMCs provided the cDNA or gDNA that served as material.

Produced via immunoSEQ multiplex PCR; TCRdb's table is partial and in-frame only. The table shows fewer than 70,000 clones, with around 90% occurring only once. The sample was peripheral blood. The receptor's source is a woman of 80 years or more with active COVID-19. The chain uses TRBV11-2 and TRBJ2-2; D remains ambiguous. The CDR3 nucleotides read TGTGCCAGCAGCTCGACGAGGCACACCGGGGAGCTGTTTTTT. Its protein is CASSSTRHTGELFF.